This T cell receptor beta chain was retrieved from a study of OX40 agonist ivuxolimab in advanced cancers. Across the study: As their treatment, patients were administered ivuxolimab, an agonistic anti-OX40 (CD134) antibody. Partial responses were recorded for three patients, including one with hepatocellular carcinoma and two with cutaneous melanoma. Study findings and constraints: Researchers did not determine the expanded peripheral T cells' antigen specificity.

Points on this clone: The antigen is not known.

The assay was immunoSEQ multiplex PCR, and TCRdb's table has in-frame clones only and misses some. The sample has tens of thousands of clones, around 84% seen once; the top ten hold under 6%. Sequencing used CD4+ or CD8+ T cells sorted from blood, obtained in a trial of the OX40 agonist ivuxolimab. The sequence came from an adult with an advanced solid tumor such as melanoma, head and neck, liver or kidney cancer.

CDR3 amino acids: CASSYRQGAQETQYF. DNA of the CDR3: TGCGCCAGCAGCTACCGCCAGGGGGCGCAGGAGACCCAGTACTTC. J is TRBJ2-5 and V is TRBV5-1; 8 bases agree with TRBD1. Germline V gene sequence: CDR1 SGHRS, CDR2 YFSETQ. The CDR3 covers 15 residues. After removal of 3 bases from V and 5 bases from J, the junction contained 9 bases not matched to a gene.